This record looks at one TCR beta chain sequence and its context. Its target is not known. CDR1 and CDR2 from the germline V gene are SGHVS and FQNEAQ. The ends were cut back, 5 bases at V and 8 bases at J, with 16 bases in the middle. CDR3 length: 14 residues. The entry originates in a study of cytotoxic CD8 clonotypes in ibrutinib-treated CLL. Study-level information: On average, each sample had 255,043 productive templates and more than 75,000 productive rearrangements.

Study results and limitations: Clonality, elevated at ibrutinib response, dropped back toward baseline at progression. Sample timing was unmatched between remission and later-progressing patients; lymph nodes unstudied.

Produced via immunoSEQ multiplex PCR; TCRdb's table is partial and in-frame only. Here the sample spans tens of thousands of clones, 53% being singletons. This sequence originates from a human donor with chronic lymphocytic leukemia. Sequenced material: PBMCs, taken after 12 months of ibrutinib treatment. V is TRBV7-8 and J is TRBJ2-1, with D tentatively TRBD1 (5 bases). The CDR3 spells CASSLNQGTDEQFF. CDR3 nucleotide sequence: TGTGCCAGCAGCCTCAACCAGGGCACGGATGAGCAGTTCTTC.